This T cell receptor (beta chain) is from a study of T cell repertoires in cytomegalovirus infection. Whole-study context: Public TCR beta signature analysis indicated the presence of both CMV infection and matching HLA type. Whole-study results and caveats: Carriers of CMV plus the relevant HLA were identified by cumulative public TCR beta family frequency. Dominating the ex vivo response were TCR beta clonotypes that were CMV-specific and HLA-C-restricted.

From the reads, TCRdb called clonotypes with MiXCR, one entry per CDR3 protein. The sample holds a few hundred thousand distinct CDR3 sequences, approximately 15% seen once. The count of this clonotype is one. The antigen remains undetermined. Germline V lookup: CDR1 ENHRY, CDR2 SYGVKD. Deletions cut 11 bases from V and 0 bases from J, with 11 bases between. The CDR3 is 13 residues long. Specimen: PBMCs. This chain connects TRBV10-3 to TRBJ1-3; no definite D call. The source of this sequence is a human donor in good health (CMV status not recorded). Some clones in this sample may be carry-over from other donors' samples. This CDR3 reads CASASSSGNTIYF. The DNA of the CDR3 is TGTGCCTCCGCTTCGAGCTCTGGAAACACCATATATTTT.